This paragraph reports one T cell receptor beta chain. The antigen is unknown. Germline assignment: CDR1 MGHRA and CDR2 YSYEKL. The CDR3 spans 16 residues. Trimming stripped 2 bases from V and 7 bases from J, with 18 bases between. Systemic immunosuppression or a history of autoimmune disease excluded patients. Collection of blood occurred at baseline, at cycle 4 day 1, and at cycle 7 day 1. This sample was taken from a study of OX40 agonist ivuxolimab in advanced cancers. Notes on the study in general: Antigen targets of the expanded peripheral T cells went undetermined. Normalized T-cell clonal expansion was also low in some nonresponders.

The protocol was immunoSEQ multiplex PCR, while the TCRdb copy is restricted to in-frame clones and leaves out a portion. This table has over 30,000 clones, less than 90% appearing once. This TCR came from an adult with an advanced solid tumor such as melanoma, head and neck, liver or kidney cancer. The sequenced sample was CD4+ or CD8+ T cells sorted from blood, obtained in a trial of the OX40 agonist ivuxolimab. V is TRBV4-1 and J is TRBJ2-1; D may match TRBD1 or TRBD2 (6 bases each). CDR3 nucleotides: TGCGCCAGCAGCCAAAGCACGGGGGCCTGGGGGAATGAGCAGTTCTTC. Its protein is CASSQSTGAWGNEQFF.